These T cell receptor beta chains were read from a single sample in a study of blood T cell repertoires in COVID-19. Libraries were prepared by immunoSEQ multiplex PCR; TCRdb keeps only in-frame clonotypes and omits some of them. Of some 130,000 clones in the sample, 88% were seen once. Material for sequencing was peripheral blood. The receptors stem from a man in his fifties or sixties with acute or convalescent COVID-19. Both conserved end residues are part of each CDR3. Each record gives: D gene, clone size, V gene, J gene, CDR3 DNA, CDR3 protein. The D gene is left open where the match is weak. Only part of the rows carry a size: once, few, many, or a class if the clone is expanded.

d_call: TRBD1; clone_size: NA; v_call: TRBV2; j_call: TRBJ2-7; cdr3_nt: TGTGCCAGCTTGCGGACAGGGAGCTCCTACGAGCAGTACTTC; cdr3_aa: CASLRTGSSYEQYF
d_call: TRBD2; clone_size: few; v_call: TRBV2; j_call: TRBJ2-1; cdr3_nt: TGTGCCAGCAGGGCCCCCGAGGGAAGCGGGAAGGTGCATGAGCAGTTCTTC; cdr3_aa: CASRAPEGSGKVHEQFF
d_call: NA; clone_size: NA; v_call: TRBV7-2; j_call: TRBJ2-3; cdr3_nt: TGTGCCAGCAGCTTAGTAGACTACTACACAGATACGCAGTATTTT; cdr3_aa: CASSLVDYYTDTQYF
d_call: NA; clone_size: NA; v_call: TRBV5-4; j_call: TRBJ2-7; cdr3_nt: TGTGCCAGCAGCTTGGTTCGGGGAGATAACGAGCAGTACTTC; cdr3_aa: CASSLVRGDNEQYF
d_call: NA; clone_size: NA; v_call: TRBV7-9; j_call: TRBJ1-2; cdr3_nt: TGTGCCAGCAGCGGACAGATAGCTGGCTACACCTTC; cdr3_aa: CASSGQIAGYTF
d_call: NA; clone_size: NA; v_call: TRBV7-3; j_call: TRBJ2-5; cdr3_nt: TGTGCCAGCAGCTTAAACGGGAGACAAGAGACCCAGTACTTC; cdr3_aa: CASSLNGRQETQYF
d_call: TRBD1; clone_size: NA; v_call: TRBV6-5; j_call: TRBJ1-1; cdr3_nt: TGTGCCAGCAACGGACAGGCTTGGGCTGAAGCTTTCTTT; cdr3_aa: CASNGQAWAEAFF
d_call: NA; clone_size: NA; v_call: TRBV5-1; j_call: TRBJ2-3; cdr3_nt: TGCGCCAGCAGCTACGCGGGCACAGATACGCAGTATTTT; cdr3_aa: CASSYAGTDTQYF
d_call: NA; clone_size: NA; v_call: TRBV5-5; j_call: TRBJ1-1; cdr3_nt: TGTGCCAGCAGCTCCGGACAGCCCAGGGGGAACACTGAAGCTTTCTTT; cdr3_aa: CASSSGQPRGNTEAFF
d_call: NA; clone_size: few; v_call: TRBV2; j_call: TRBJ1-5; cdr3_nt: TGTGCCAGCAGGCGAGGGGGTACAGACAATCAGCCCCAGCATTTT; cdr3_aa: CASRRGGTDNQPQHF
d_call: TRBD1; clone_size: NA; v_call: TRBV6-4; j_call: TRBJ1-1; cdr3_nt: TGTGCCAGCAGCGAAGGTCCTTTCGGTGGGACAGAGAACACTGAAGCTTTCTTT; cdr3_aa: CASSEGPFGGTENTEAFF
d_call: TRBD1; clone_size: NA; v_call: TRBV5-5; j_call: TRBJ1-1; cdr3_nt: TGTGCCAGCAGCCTCCCGGGACAGGGGAAAGGGGCTTTCTTT; cdr3_aa: CASSLPGQGKGAFF
d_call: NA; clone_size: NA; v_call: TRBV4-1; j_call: TRBJ2-5; cdr3_nt: TGCGCCAGCAGGGACCTCGGGGGTCGGGAGACCCAGTACTTC; cdr3_aa: CASRDLGGRETQYF
d_call: NA; clone_size: NA; v_call: TRBV6-6; j_call: TRBJ1-1; cdr3_nt: TGTGCCAGCAGCAAGACAATGGGAGGCACTGAAGCTTTCTTT; cdr3_aa: CASSKTMGGTEAFF
d_call: NA; clone_size: NA; v_call: TRBV18; j_call: TRBJ2-7; cdr3_nt: TGTGCCAGCTCACCCCCCGGGGGACGCTACGAGCAGTACTTC; cdr3_aa: CASSPPGGRYEQYF
d_call: NA; clone_size: NA; v_call: TRBV28; j_call: TRBJ2-7; cdr3_nt: TGTGCCAGCAGTTATAGACGCCGGGACGAGCAGTACTTC; cdr3_aa: CASSYRRRDEQYF
d_call: TRBD1; clone_size: NA; v_call: TRBV5-1; j_call: TRBJ1-3; cdr3_nt: TGCGCCAGCAGCTTGCCTGGGACAGGTGGAAACACCATATATTTT; cdr3_aa: CASSLPGTGGNTIYF
d_call: NA; clone_size: NA; v_call: TRBV20-1; j_call: TRBJ2-4; cdr3_nt: TGCAGTGCTAGTGACGCGGGGATAGCCAAAAACATTCAGTACTTC; cdr3_aa: CSASDAGIAKNIQYF
d_call: NA; clone_size: NA; v_call: TRBV5-5; j_call: TRBJ1-1; cdr3_nt: TGTGCCAGCAGTTTGCAGGGGTTCACTGAAGCTTTCTTT; cdr3_aa: CASSLQGFTEAFF
d_call: TRBD2; clone_size: NA; v_call: TRBV29-1; j_call: TRBJ2-3; cdr3_nt: TGCAGCGGGGCCCGCGGGGGGGTAACAGATACGCAGTATTTT; cdr3_aa: CSGARGGVTDTQYF